This T cell receptor (gamma chain) was retrieved from a study of human gamma delta and Vdelta1 T cells. The length of the CDR3 is 18 amino acids, counting both ends. This clone is large in the sample. Its matching antigen is unknown. The DNA is omitted, as the CDR3 cannot be located on it reliably, and the CDR3 follows TCRdb's listing. TCRdb reapplied CATT to the PCR reads. Counted here are about 3,900 gamma-chain clones, roughly a sixth occurring once; the ten biggest clones make up about 7%. The TCR originated in a human donor in good health. The sequenced sample was Vdelta1 gamma-delta T cells from blood grown in culture (DOT cells). V and J are TRGV11 and TRGJP2. TRGV11 is treated as an ORF (open reading frame) with a function not yet certain. CDR3 sequence: CTTVPAGFILWSDWIKTF.